This T cell receptor beta chain was obtained from a study of blood T cell repertoires in COVID-19. Seattle's cohort entered during active infection and was followed longitudinally. Losses at the gene ends were 3 bases for V and 5 bases for J; bases not matched to a gene: 6. Germline lookup yields CDR1 LGHDT and CDR2 YNNKEL (reference sequence). The CDR3 extends over 14 amino acids. How the authors handled the data: Quantification of nucleated cells was approximated via reference gene primer amplification. Generated by immunoSEQ multiplex PCR, the TCRdb table keeps only in-frame clones and is missing some. V and J calls and clone size are copied from that table; D and trimming were computed from the DNA. The sample has more than 200,000 clones; around 83% are singletons.

The TCR comes from a woman aged 80 or over with COVID-19, enrolled during active disease. The chain couples TRBV3-1 (or the pseudogene TRBV3-2) to TRBJ2-5; 7 nucleotides agree with TRBD1. Sequenced material: peripheral blood. The CDR3 region is CASSQRGLGETQYF. The CDR3 DNA sequence: TGTGCCAGCAGCCAGAGGGGGCTCGGGGAGACCCAGTACTTC.